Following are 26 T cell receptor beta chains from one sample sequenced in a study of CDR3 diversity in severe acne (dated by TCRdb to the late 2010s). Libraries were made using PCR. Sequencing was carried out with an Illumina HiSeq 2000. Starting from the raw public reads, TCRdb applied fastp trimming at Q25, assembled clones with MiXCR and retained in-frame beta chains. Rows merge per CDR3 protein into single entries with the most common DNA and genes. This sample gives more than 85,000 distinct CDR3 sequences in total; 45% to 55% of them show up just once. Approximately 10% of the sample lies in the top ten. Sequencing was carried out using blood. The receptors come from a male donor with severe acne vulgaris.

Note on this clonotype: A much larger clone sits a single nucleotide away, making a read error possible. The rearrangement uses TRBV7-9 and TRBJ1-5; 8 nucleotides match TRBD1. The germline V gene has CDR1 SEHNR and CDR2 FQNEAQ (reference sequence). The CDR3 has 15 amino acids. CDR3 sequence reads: CASSAGQGVVEPQRF. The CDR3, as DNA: TGTGCCAGCAGCGCTGGACAGGGAGTTGTTGAGCCCCAGCGTTTT.

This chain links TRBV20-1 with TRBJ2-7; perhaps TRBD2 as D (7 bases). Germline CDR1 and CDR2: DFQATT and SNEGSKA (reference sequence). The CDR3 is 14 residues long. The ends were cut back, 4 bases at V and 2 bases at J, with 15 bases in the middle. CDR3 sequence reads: CSATRRGGAYEQYF. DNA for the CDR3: TGCAGTGCTACAAGGAGGGGGGGGGCCTACGAGCAGTACTTC.

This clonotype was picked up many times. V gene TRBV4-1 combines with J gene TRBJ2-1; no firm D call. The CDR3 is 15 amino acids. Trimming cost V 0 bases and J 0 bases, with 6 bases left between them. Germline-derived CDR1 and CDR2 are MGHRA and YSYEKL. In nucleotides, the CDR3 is TGCGCCAGCAGCCAAGAGCAACGCTCCTACAATGAGCAGTTCTTC. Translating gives CASSQEQRSYNEQFF.

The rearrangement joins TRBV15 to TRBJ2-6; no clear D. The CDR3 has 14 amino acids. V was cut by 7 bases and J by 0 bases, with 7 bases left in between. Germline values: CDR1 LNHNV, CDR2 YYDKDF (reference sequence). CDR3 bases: TGTGCCACCACCCCCGACTCTGGGGCCAACGTCCTGACTTTC. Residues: CATTPDSGANVLTF.

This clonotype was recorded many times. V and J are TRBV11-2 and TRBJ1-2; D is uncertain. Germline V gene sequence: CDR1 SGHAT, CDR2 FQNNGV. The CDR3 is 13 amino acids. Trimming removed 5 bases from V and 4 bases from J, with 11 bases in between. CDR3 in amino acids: CASSPNGIYGYTF. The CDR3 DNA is TGTGCCAGCAGCCCTAATGGGATCTATGGCTACACCTTC.

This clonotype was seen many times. The DNA for the CDR3 is TGTGCCAGCAGTGAAGACAGGACAGAAATTAATGAAAAACTGTTTTTT. Protein sequence: CASSEDRTEINEKLFF. This chain links TRBV2 with TRBJ1-4, with D perhaps TRBD1 (6 bases). The CDR3 runs to 16 residues. The germline gives CDR1 SNHLY, CDR2 FYNNEI. V dropped 1 base and J dropped 4 bases, with 13 bases sitting between them.

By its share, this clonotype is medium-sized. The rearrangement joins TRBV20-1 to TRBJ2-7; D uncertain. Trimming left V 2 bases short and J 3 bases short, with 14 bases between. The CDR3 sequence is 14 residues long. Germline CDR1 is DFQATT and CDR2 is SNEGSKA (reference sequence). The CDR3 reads CSARKEGNYYEQYF. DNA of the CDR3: TGCAGTGCTAGAAAAGAAGGCAATTACTACGAGCAGTACTTC.

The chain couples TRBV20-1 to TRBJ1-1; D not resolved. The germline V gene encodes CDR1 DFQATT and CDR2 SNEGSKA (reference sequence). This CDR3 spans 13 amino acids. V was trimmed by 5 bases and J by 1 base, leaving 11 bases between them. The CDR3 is CSAPRNPNTEAFF. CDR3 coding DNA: TGCAGTGCTCCTAGGAATCCGAACACTGAAGCTTTCTTT.

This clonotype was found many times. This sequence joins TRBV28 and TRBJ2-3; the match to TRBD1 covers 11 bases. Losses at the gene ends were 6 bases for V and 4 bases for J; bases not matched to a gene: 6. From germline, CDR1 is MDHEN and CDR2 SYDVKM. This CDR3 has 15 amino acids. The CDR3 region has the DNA TGTGCCAGCAGGGCGGGGGGACAGGGGGCAGATACGCAGTATTTT. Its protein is CASRAGGQGADTQYF. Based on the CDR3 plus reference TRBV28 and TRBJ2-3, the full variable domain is DVKVTQSSRYLVKRTGEKVFLECVQDMDHENMFWYRQDPGLGLRLIYFSYDVKMKEKGDIPEGYSVSREKKERFSLILESASTNQTSMYLCASRAGGQGADTQYFGPGTRLTVL.

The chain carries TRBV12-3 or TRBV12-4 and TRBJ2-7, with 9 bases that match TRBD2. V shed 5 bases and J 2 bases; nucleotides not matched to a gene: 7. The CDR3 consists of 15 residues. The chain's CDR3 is CASSPLAGAAYEQYF. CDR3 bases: TGTGCCAGCAGTCCCTTAGCGGGAGCAGCCTACGAGCAGTACTTC.

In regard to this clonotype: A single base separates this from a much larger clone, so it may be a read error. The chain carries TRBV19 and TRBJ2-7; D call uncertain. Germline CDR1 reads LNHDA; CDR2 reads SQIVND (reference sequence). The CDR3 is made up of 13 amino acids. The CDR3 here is CASRGRPSYEQCF. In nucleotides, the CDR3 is TGTGCCAGTAGGGGCAGGCCCTCCTACGAGCAGTGCTTC.

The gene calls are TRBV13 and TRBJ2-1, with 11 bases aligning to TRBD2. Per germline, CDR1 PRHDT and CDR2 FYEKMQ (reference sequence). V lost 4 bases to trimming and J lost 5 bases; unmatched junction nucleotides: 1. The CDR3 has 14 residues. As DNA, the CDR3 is TGTGCCAGCAGCTCGGGACTAGCGGACAATGAGCAGTTCTTC. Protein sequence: CASSSGLADNEQFF.

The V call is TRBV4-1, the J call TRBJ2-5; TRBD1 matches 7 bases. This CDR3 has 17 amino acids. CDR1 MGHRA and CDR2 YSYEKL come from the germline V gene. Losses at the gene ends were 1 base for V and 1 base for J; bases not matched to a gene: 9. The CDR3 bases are TGCGCCAGCAGCCAAGGTGCGAGAAACAGGGGCCAAGAGACCCAGTACTTC. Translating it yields CASSQGARNRGQETQYF.

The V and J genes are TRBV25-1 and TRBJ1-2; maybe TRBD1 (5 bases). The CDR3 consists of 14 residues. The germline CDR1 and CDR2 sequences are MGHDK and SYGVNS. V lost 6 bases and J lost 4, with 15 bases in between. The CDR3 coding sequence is TGTGCCAGCAGCCAAGAACAGGAAATCTATGGCTACACCTTC. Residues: CASSQEQEIYGYTF.

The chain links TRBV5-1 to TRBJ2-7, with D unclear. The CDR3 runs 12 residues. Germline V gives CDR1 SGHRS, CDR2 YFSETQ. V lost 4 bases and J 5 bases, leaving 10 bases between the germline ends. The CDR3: CASSRDQNEQYF. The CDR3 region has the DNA TGCGCCAGCAGCCGAGACCAGAACGAGCAGTACTTC.

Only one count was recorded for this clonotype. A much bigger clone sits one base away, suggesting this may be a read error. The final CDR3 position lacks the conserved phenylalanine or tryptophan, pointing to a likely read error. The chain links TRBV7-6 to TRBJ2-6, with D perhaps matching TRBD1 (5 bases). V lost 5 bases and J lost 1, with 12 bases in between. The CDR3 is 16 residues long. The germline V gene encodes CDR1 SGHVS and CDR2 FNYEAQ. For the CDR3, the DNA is TGTGCCAGCAGCCCCATCAGGGTATCTGGGGCCAACGTCCTGACTCTC. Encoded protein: CASSPIRVSGANVLTL.

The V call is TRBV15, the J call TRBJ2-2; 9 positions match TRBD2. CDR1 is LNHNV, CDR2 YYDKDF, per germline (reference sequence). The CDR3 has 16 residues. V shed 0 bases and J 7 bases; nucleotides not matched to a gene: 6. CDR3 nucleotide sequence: TGTGCCACCAGCAGAGATGAAGCGGGAGGCATCGGGGAGCTGTTTTTT. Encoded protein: CATSRDEAGGIGELFF.

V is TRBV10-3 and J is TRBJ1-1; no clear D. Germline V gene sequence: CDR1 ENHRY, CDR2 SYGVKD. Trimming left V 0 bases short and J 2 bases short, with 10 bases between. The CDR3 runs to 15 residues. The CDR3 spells CAISESRPTNTEAFF. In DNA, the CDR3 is TGTGCCATCAGTGAGTCACGACCAACAAACACTGAAGCTTTCTTT.

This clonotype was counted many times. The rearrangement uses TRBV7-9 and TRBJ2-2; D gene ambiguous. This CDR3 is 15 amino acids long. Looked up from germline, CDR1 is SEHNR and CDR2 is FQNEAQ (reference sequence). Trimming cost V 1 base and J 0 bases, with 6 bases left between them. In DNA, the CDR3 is TGTGCCAGCAGCTTAGGCCCGGCGAACACCGGGGAGCTGTTTTTT. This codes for CASSLGPANTGELFF.

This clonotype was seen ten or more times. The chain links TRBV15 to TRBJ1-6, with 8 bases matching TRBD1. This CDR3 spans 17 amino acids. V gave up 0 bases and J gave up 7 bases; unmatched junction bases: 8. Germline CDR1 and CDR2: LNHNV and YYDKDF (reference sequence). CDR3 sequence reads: CATSRERATGENSPLHF. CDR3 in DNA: TGTGCCACCAGCAGAGAGAGGGCGACAGGGGAAAATTCACCCCTCCACTTT.

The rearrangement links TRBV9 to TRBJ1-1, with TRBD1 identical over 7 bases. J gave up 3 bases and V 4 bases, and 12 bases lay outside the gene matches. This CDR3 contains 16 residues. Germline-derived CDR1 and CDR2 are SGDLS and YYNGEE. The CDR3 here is CASSLYERQGHTEAFF. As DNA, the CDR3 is TGTGCCAGCAGCCTCTACGAGAGACAGGGCCACACTGAAGCTTTCTTT. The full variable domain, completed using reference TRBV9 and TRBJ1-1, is DSGVTQTPKHLITATGQRVTLRCSPRSGDLSVYWYQQSLDQGLQFLIQYYNGEERAKGNILERFSAQQFPDLHSELNLSSLELGDSALYFCASSLYERQGHTEAFFGQGTRLTVV.

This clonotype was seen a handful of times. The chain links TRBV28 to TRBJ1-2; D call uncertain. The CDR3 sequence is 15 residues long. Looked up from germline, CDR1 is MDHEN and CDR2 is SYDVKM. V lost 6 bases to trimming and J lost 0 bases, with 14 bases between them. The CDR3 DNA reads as TGTGCCAGCAGGCGGCAGGACGCATCTAACTATGGCTACACCTTC. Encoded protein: CASRRQDASNYGYTF.

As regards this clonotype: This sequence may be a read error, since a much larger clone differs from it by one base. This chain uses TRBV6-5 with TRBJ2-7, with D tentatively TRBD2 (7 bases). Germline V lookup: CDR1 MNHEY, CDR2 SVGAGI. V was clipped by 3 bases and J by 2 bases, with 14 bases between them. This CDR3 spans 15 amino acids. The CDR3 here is CASSYGAGGPYEQYF. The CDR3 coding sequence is TGTGCCAGCAGTTATGGGGCCGGGGGGCCCTACGAGCAGTACTTC.

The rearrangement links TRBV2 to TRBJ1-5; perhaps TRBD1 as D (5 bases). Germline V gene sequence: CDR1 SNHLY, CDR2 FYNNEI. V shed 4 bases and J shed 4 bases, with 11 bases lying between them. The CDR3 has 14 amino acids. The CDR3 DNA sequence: TGTGCCAGCAGTGGAGGCCGGGGGAATCAGCCCCAGCATTTT. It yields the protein CASSGGRGNQPQHF.

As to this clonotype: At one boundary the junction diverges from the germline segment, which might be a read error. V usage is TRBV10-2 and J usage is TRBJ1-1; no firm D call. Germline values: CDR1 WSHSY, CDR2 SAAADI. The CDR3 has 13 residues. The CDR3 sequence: CASSDTAYTEAFF. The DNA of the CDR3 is TGTGCCAGCAGCGACACAGCTTACACTGAAGCTTTCTTT.

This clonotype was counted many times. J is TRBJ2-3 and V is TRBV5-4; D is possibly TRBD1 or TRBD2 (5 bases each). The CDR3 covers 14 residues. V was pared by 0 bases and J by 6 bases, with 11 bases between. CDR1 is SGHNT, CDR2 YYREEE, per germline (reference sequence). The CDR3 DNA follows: TGTGCCAGCAGCTTGGGGCAGGGAGTCGATACGCAGTATTTT. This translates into CASSLGQGVDTQYF.